Sequencing of this TCR beta chain was carried out in a study of shared clonotypes between healthy human individuals (dated by TCRdb to the early 2020s). As for the study more broadly: The cohort included three men and a couple of women between 18 and 49 years of age. For each donor, CD4 naive and CD4 memory were each run on three plates, CD8 naive on two plates, and CD8 memory on one plate. To estimate repertoire size and how much clonotype sharing occurs between individuals, the study deeply sequenced the blood TCR repertoires of five or six healthy adults. Libraries were prepared and TCR repertoires were sequenced by different laboratories using diverse techniques, in order to increase sequencing depth and limit assay-specific biases. Each donor's leukapheresis produced roughly between about 0.85 and 10 billion PBMCs.

Healthy HIV-negative adults with no recently reported acute infections or vaccinations were included as donors. Every donor was a Caucasian adult living in Nashville, Tennessee, USA. CD4+ T cells were enriched by magnetic negative selection, after which naive cells were positively selected on CD45RA and the negative fraction was taken as the memory subset. Blood was obtained by leukapheresis, after which PBMCs were separated by Ficoll-Histopaque density gradient centrifugation and cryopreserved in liquid nitrogen vapor phase. Purity and quantity of every magnetically sorted T cell population were checked by analytical flow cytometry. Genomic DNA was isolated from each sorted fraction and quantified by UV absorbance on a Nanodrop 2000c. General findings and caveats noted by the study authors: Naive subsets generally had larger estimated clonotype richness than memory subsets did. Sampling was restricted to blood, and TCR repertoires in tissues likely differ from the TCR repertoires found in blood. Rarefaction of sorted-subset datasets indicated incomplete sequencing despite the large sequencing depth. About 5% of naive CD4, around 3.5% of naive CD8, around 2.3% of memory CD4, and 0.4% of memory CD8 clonotypes were shared across several donors. The genetic and exposure-history diversity represented was limited by the small number of donors. Pairwise subsampling indicated that sequencing depth was expected to affect the degree of clonotype sharing among donors. Compared with non-shared clonotypes, the clonotypes found in all four sorted-subset donors had higher generation probabilities.

Using the deep immunoSEQ assay, TCR CDR3 regions were amplified from genomic DNA by multiplex PCR. Extracted genomic DNA from each cell subset was distributed evenly across all wells of several immunoSEQ 96-well plates, and each plate was treated as a replicate. Each replicate PCR for sorted subsets received roughly 0.2 ug genomic DNA, equal to roughly 30,000 T cell genomes. Purified libraries were measured with a Qubit 3.0 fluorometer, size-checked on a Bioanalyzer 2100, and measured again with the KAPA Library Quantification kit. Every immunoSEQ 96-well plate was sequenced on a dedicated single-read 150-cycle Illumina NextSeq 550 flow cell. For the original study's pipeline: Because the immunoSEQ output included only junctional sequences and no quality scores, the filtering could not be the same as the filtering used for full-length reads. Sequences were annotated with PyIR, a Python wrapper for IgBLAST v1.9, and V/J genes and CDR3 were assigned using IMGT germline references. Any read was removed if the V/J assignment was weak (E-value above 1e-6), the CDR3 was missing, or the read contained stop codons, out-of-frame junctions, or ambiguous translated residues. A V3J clonotype was defined by an identical inferred V gene, J gene, and CDR3 amino acid sequence. Percentage overlap between repertoires was computed as shared unique clonotypes divided by the size of the smaller repertoire. RTK rarefaction, the Chao1 estimator, and Recon v2.1 estimates of unobserved clonotypes were used to assess repertoire richness. For all TCRbeta clonotypes obtained by the gDNA method from a few donors, generation probabilities were computed with OLGA. Here the immuneACCESS table is served through TCRdb, limited to in-frame sequences with V and J called. Missing clones are a known gap in these copies; in checked studies unresolved V genes cover under half, and the rest lacks a known reason. V and J calls and clone size are given by that table; D and trimming were obtained from the DNA. Across this sample there are over a million clones, with about 96% seen only once. The top ten clones comprise about 1% of the sample.

As to this clone: The antigen it recognizes is unknown. No much larger clonotype is one base removed from it; base qualities were not supplied.

According to the germline V gene (reference sequence), CDR1 reads SEHNR and CDR2 reads FQNEAQ. The junction shows trimming of 8 bases on V and 3 bases on J, and the gene matches do not reach 4 bases of it. From the cysteine through the phenylalanine, the CDR3 covers 12 amino acids. Only the CDR3 portion is preserved as DNA: 36 bases, with reading frame beginning at the first base. The sequenced sample was naive CD4+ T cells sorted from blood. The sample's cell subset or site label is to be understood as: CD45RA+ positively selected. The sequence was obtained from a man aged 30 to 39 in good health. This sequence uses TRBV7-9 and TRBJ2-7; 7 bases in the middle match TRBD2. The DNA reads TGTGCCAGCTCCCGGGGGGTCTACGAGCAGTACTTC. This yields the protein CASSRGVYEQYF.